The source of this TCR beta chain is a study of CXCR3-negative and CXCR3-positive naive CD8 T cells. As for the study in general: About 135 million TRB reads in total, about 1.5 +/- 0.3 million per library. Study findings and constraints: Researchers report that CXCR3-positive naive cells carry more hydrophobic TRB CDR3s than CXCR3-negative naive cells.

The study sorted every CD8+ T cell subset in triplicate at under 350,000 cells each. A CD45RO-CCR7+CD27+CD95- profile was what naive CD8+ T cells displayed. In regard to this clonotype: Its antigen is still unknown.

The CDR3 runs 13 residues. Via 5' RACE with UMI labels, TRB cDNA libraries were prepared. Each CDR3 protein gets one entry in TCRdb, which reprocessed the 5' RACE reads and gives no DNA. This repertoire includes 110,000 or so distinct CDR3 sequences. This chain links TRBV12-3 or TRBV12-4 with TRBJ1-1; TCRdb reports TRBD1, a call that lacks DNA to check it against. The specimen was naive CXCR3+ CD8+ T cells from blood. Subset defined: CD45RO-CCR7+CD27+CD95- naive CD8+ T cells expressing CXCR3 (TNR3+). This sequence was found in a human donor in good health. Some clones in this sample may be carry-over from other donors' samples. The CDR3 reads CASSLDPLPGAFF.